These 3 T cell receptor beta chains originate from one sample sequenced in a study of T-cell memory formation after mild COVID-19. Each CDR3 protein is one row after TCRdb ran MiXCR on the 5' RACE reads. The repertoire holds under 700,000 distinct CDR3 sequences, with 20% as singletons. Sequenced sample: PBMCs or a T cell subset sorted from them (not recorded which). The receptors derive from an adult woman who had mild COVID-19 (a few samples of this study predate the infection). Cell type and time point are not known.

This clonotype showed up just a few times. This chain joins TRBV20-1 and TRBJ2-7; 15 positions match TRBD2. Germline assignment: CDR1 DFQATT and CDR2 SNEGSKA (reference sequence). The CDR3 contains 17 residues. The trim removed 0 bases at V and 7 bases at J, leaving 10 bases unmatched. The CDR3 DNA follows: TGCAGTGCTAGAGACCCCGGGACTAGCGGGGGGAATCATGAGCAGTACTTC. It is translated as CSARDPGTSGGNHEQYF.

In this sample, this clonotype turned up a few times. This chain joins TRBV7-2 and TRBJ2-5; the match to TRBD2 covers 10 bases. The germline CDR1 and CDR2 sequences are SGHTA and FQGNSA. The CDR3 spans 14 residues. With 7 bases clipped from V and 3 bases from J, the junction kept 5 bases outside the gene matches. This CDR3 reads CASTPSGREETQYF. CDR3 nucleotides: TGTGCCAGCACCCCCAGCGGGAGGGAAGAGACCCAGTACTTC. Supplemented by reference TRBV7-2 and TRBJ2-5, the full variable domain reads GAGVSQSPSNKVTEKGKDVELRCDPISGHTALYWYRQSLGQGLEFLIYFQGNSAPDKSGLPSDRFSAERTGGSVSTLTIQRTQQEDSAVYLCASTPSGREETQYFGPGTRLLVL.

The DNA of the CDR3 is TGTGCCAGCAGCTTAACTAGCGGGAGGGCCAGCACCGGGGAGCTGTTTTTT. Translating gives CASSLTSGRASTGELFF. The chain employs TRBV7-3 and TRBJ2-2, with 11 bases identical to TRBD2. V was clipped by 0 bases and J by 4 bases; unmatched bases: 4. Germline V gene data show CDR1 as SGHTA and CDR2 as FQGTGA. This CDR3 spans 17 amino acids.